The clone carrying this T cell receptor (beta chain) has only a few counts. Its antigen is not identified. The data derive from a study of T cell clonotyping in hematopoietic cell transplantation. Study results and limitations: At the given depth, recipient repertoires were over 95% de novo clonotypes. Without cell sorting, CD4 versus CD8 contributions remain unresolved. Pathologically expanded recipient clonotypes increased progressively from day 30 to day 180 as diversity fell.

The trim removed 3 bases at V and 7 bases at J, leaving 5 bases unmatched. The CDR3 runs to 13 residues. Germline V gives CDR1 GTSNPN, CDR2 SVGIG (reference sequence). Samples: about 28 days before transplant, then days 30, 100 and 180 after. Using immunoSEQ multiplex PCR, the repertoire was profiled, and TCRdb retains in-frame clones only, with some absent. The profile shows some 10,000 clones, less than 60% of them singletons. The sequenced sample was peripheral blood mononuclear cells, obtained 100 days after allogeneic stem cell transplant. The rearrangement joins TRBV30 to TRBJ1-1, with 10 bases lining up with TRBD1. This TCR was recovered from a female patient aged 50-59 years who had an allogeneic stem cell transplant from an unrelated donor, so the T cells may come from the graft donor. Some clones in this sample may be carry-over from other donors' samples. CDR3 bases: TGTGCCTGGAGGGGACAGGGGTTCAGTGAAGCTTTCTTT. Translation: CAWRGQGFSEAFF.